The 6 T cell receptor beta chains reported below all come from one sample, sequenced in a study of T cell repertoires in cytomegalovirus infection. TCRdb ran MiXCR on the reads and lists one entry per CDR3 protein. The sample has approximately 130,000 distinct CDR3 sequences; roughly a quarter are singletons. No antigens are known for them. The sample consisted of PBMCs, sequenced either directly or after in vitro stimulation (not recorded which). Receptors were obtained from a human donor in good health (CMV status not recorded). Some clones in this sample may be carry-over from other donors' samples.

In this sample, this clonotype turned up a few times. The chain links TRBV12-3 or TRBV12-4 to TRBJ2-2; 7 bases match TRBD2. J gave up 6 bases and V 6 bases, and 10 bases lay outside the gene matches. CDR3 length: 15 amino acids. CDR3 sequence (DNA): TGTGCCAGCAGCCCTTCCGGACTAGATCCCGGGGAGCTGTTTTTT. Encoded protein: CASSPSGLDPGELFF.

This clonotype was observed at least ten times. This chain joins TRBV7-8 and TRBJ1-1; D unresolved. V shed 3 bases and J shed 1 base, with 12 bases lying between them. The CDR3 is made up of 15 amino acids. Germline V gene data show CDR1 as SGHVS and CDR2 as FQNEAQ. The CDR3: CASSLSDLGNTEAFF. The CDR3 nucleotides read TGTGCCAGCAGCTTGTCGGACCTGGGGAACACTGAAGCTTTCTTT.

J is TRBJ2-4 and V is TRBV4-1, with D unclear. This CDR3 is 15 amino acids long. V was clipped by 0 bases and J by 8 bases, with 14 bases between them. CDR1 and CDR2 from the germline V gene are MGHRA and YSYEKL. The CDR3 sequence is CASSQDLEGWDIQYF. CDR3 sequence (DNA): TGCGCCAGCAGCCAAGATTTGGAAGGGTGGGACATTCAGTACTTC.

The sample holds a few counts of this clonotype. This sequence joins TRBV12-3 or TRBV12-4 and TRBJ1-2; no reliable D call. V shed 0 bases and J shed 7 bases, with 15 bases lying between them. CDR3 length: 15 residues. CDR3 sequence reads: CASSLAGLPRSGYTF. The DNA of the CDR3 is TGTGCCAGCAGTTTAGCGGGCCTTCCTCGCAGTGGCTACACCTTC.

This sequence joins TRBV6-2 or TRBV6-3 and TRBJ2-7; TRBD1 matches 7 bases. The CDR3 contains 16 residues. Germline assignment: CDR1 MNHEY and CDR2 SVGEGT. The J segment lost 3 bases and the V segment lost 7 bases, leaving 15 bases of the junction unmatched. CDR3: CASTDPLGQIFYEQYF. The CDR3 DNA reads TGTGCCAGCACCGACCCGTTGGGACAGATCTTCTACGAGCAGTACTTC.

This clonotype was seen more than once but under ten times. The chain uses TRBV20-1 and TRBJ2-1; D is undetermined. Germline lookup yields CDR1 DFQATT and CDR2 SNEGSKA (reference sequence). V lost 0 bases to trimming and J lost 6 bases, with 12 bases between them. CDR3 length equals 14 residues. Here the CDR3 DNA reads TGCAGTGCTAGAGATTTCCTTACGACCAATGAGCAGTTCTTC. Its protein product is CSARDFLTTNEQFF.